These T cell receptor beta chains were read from a single sample in a study of breast tumors, draining lymph nodes, adjacent tissues. Each CDR3 protein is one row after TCRdb ran MiXCR on the multiplex PCR reads. The data contain 75,000 to 100,000 distinct CDR3 sequences, 15% to 20% of them singletons. Sequenced sample: axillary lymph node tissue. Every receptor here comes from a female donor with breast cancer. Some clones in this sample may be carry-over from other donors' samples. The CDR3 runs from the conserved cysteine through the conserved F or W. Fields, in order: CDR3 length, clone size, D gene, V gene, J gene, CDR3 DNA, CDR3 protein. The D gene is left open where the match is weak. A row's size may be missing; if present it is once, few, many or a size class.

length: 13; size: many; D: NA; V: TRBV27; J: TRBJ2-7; DNA: TGTGCCAGCAGTTTATATGGGGGCCGCGAGCAGTACTTC; CDR3: CASSLYGGREQYF
length: 16; size: many; D: NA; V: TRBV20-1; J: TRBJ1-4; DNA: TGCAGTGCTAGAGCGGCCGGGGCAGCCTGGGGTGAAAAACTGTTTTTT; CDR3: CSARAAGAAWGEKLFF
length: 13; size: many; D: NA; V: TRBV6-1; J: TRBJ2-7; DNA: TGTGCCAGCAGTGAAGGGTCTTTGGGAGAGCAGTACTTC; CDR3: CASSEGSLGEQYF
length: 19; size: NA; D: TRBD1; V: TRBV5-4; J: TRBJ2-6; DNA: TGTGCCAGCAGCTTCCCCCTTTTCGGACAGGGCCCTGGGGCCAACGTCCTGACTTTC; CDR3: CASSFPLFGQGPGANVLTF
length: 12; size: many; D: NA; V: TRBV20-1; J: TRBJ2-5; DNA: TGCAGTGCTGCCCGAGGACAAGAGACCCAGTACTTC; CDR3: CSAARGQETQYF
length: 15; size: many; D: NA; V: TRBV2; J: TRBJ2-5; DNA: TGTGCCAGCAGTGATTCCCGGGGGCGCGGAGAGACCCAGTACTTC; CDR3: CASSDSRGRGETQYF
length: 11; size: many; D: NA; V: TRBV11-3; J: TRBJ2-1; DNA: TGTGCCAGCAGCTTACAGACTGAGCAGTTCTTC; CDR3: CASSLQTEQFF
length: 16; size: NA; D: TRBD2; V: TRBV10-1; J: TRBJ2-1; DNA: TGCGCCAGCAGACCCGGGACTAGCGGGAGCAGGAATGAGCAGTTCTTC; CDR3: CASRPGTSGSRNEQFF
length: 13; size: many; D: NA; V: TRBV3-1; J: TRBJ2-1; DNA: TGTGCCAGCACCTCACTCGACCGTTCTGAGCAGTTCTTC; CDR3: CASTSLDRSEQFF
length: 14; size: many; D: NA; V: TRBV7-2; J: TRBJ1-3; DNA: TGTGCCAGCAGCTTACTAATTGCAGGAAACACCATATATTTT; CDR3: CASSLLIAGNTIYF
length: 15; size: NA; D: NA; V: TRBV24-1; J: TRBJ2-4; DNA: TGTGCCACCCGGTCACAGGGTCCTTCCAAAAACATTCAGTACTTC; CDR3: CATRSQGPSKNIQYF
length: 16; size: many; D: TRBD1; V: TRBV11-3; J: TRBJ2-7; DNA: TGTGCCAGCAAGGGCCCTTCCGGGACAGTCCTCTACGAGCAGTACTTC; CDR3: CASKGPSGTVLYEQYF
length: 16; size: NA; D: NA; V: TRBV28; J: TRBJ2-1; DNA: TGTGCCAGCAGTTTCAACGGAGGGAGCTCCTACAATGAGCAGTTCTTC; CDR3: CASSFNGGSSYNEQFF
length: 12; size: NA; D: NA; V: TRBV18; J: TRBJ2-1; DNA: TGTGCCAGCTCAAACACTAAAAATGAGCAGTTCTTC; CDR3: CASSNTKNEQFF
length: 15; size: many; D: NA; V: TRBV7-9; J: TRBJ2-7; DNA: TGTGCCAGCAGCTTAGAGAGTGTAGGGGCAGGGAAACAGTACTTC; CDR3: CASSLESVGAGKQYF
length: 15; size: many; D: NA; V: TRBV7-8; J: TRBJ2-7; DNA: TGTGCCAGCAGCGACGCCCGACAGGCTTCCTACGAGCAGTACTTC; CDR3: CASSDARQASYEQYF
length: 12; size: many; D: NA; V: TRBV7-2; J: TRBJ2-3; DNA: TGTGCCAGCAGCTTAGACACAGATACGCAGTATTTT; CDR3: CASSLDTDTQYF
length: 16; size: NA; D: NA; V: TRBV3-1; J: TRBJ2-1; DNA: TGTGCCAGCAGCCAAGGTCGAGGGGTCTCCTACAATGAGCAGTTCTTC; CDR3: CASSQGRGVSYNEQFF
length: 12; size: NA; D: NA; V: TRBV20-1; J: TRBJ2-3; DNA: TGCAGTGCTAGCAAGAGGGCAGATACGCAGTGTTTT; CDR3: CSASKRADTQCF
length: 15; size: many; D: NA; V: TRBV24-1; J: TRBJ2-5; DNA: TGTGCCACCAGTGATTCAGGCAGGGGCAAAGAGACCCAGTACTTC; CDR3: CATSDSGRGKETQYF
length: 14; size: NA; D: NA; V: TRBV11-2; J: TRBJ1-2; DNA: TGTGCCAGCAGCTTAGAGGCTAGGGACTATGGCTGCACCTTC; CDR3: CASSLEARDYGCTF
length: 14; size: many; D: TRBD2; V: TRBV2; J: TRBJ2-7; DNA: TGTGCCAGCAAGGTTAGGGAGGGCGACTACGAGCAGTACTTC; CDR3: CASKVREGDYEQYF
length: 16; size: few; D: NA; V: TRBV6-1; J: TRBJ1-5; DNA: TGTGCCAGCAGGGAGACAGCGAGCTATAGCAATCAGCCCCAGCATTTT; CDR3: CASRETASYSNQPQHF
length: 16; size: many; D: TRBD1; V: TRBV9; J: TRBJ2-7; DNA: TGTGCCAGCAGCGTCGGCCGGACAGGTTCCCTCTACGAGCAGTACTTC; CDR3: CASSVGRTGSLYEQYF
length: 14; size: many; D: NA; V: TRBV15; J: TRBJ2-1; DNA: TGTGCCACCAGAGGGGGGAGTGGTAAGAATGAGCAGTTCTTC; CDR3: CATRGGSGKNEQFF
length: 16; size: medium-sized; D: TRBD2; V: TRBV7-8; J: TRBJ2-1; DNA: TGTGCCAGCAGCTACCTCGGGGTAGCGGGATCCCATGAGCAGTTCTTC; CDR3: CASSYLGVAGSHEQFF
length: 16; size: many; D: TRBD2; V: TRBV12-3/TRBV12-4; J: TRBJ2-2; DNA: TGTGCCAGCAGTTTGGGCGGGAGGGGAAGTACCGGGGAGCTGTTTTTT; CDR3: CASSLGGRGSTGELFF
length: 13; size: many; D: NA; V: TRBV11-2; J: TRBJ2-3; DNA: TGTGCCCTCTCCCGGGACCTAGGGGATACGCAGTATTTT; CDR3: CALSRDLGDTQYF
length: 13; size: many; D: TRBD2; V: TRBV25-1; J: TRBJ2-7; DNA: TGTGCCAGCAGCCCCGGGACTATGTACGAGCAGTACTTC; CDR3: CASSPGTMYEQYF
length: 13; size: many; D: NA; V: TRBV7-7; J: TRBJ2-3; DNA: TGTGCTACCGGGCGGGATAGCACAGATACGCAGTATTTT; CDR3: CATGRDSTDTQYF
length: 14; size: NA; D: TRBD2; V: TRBV30; J: TRBJ2-7; DNA: TGTGCCTGGAGTGGGGAGGGAGATGGATACGAGCAGTACTTC; CDR3: CAWSGEGDGYEQYF
length: 15; size: many; D: NA; V: TRBV11-2; J: TRBJ2-3; DNA: TGTGCCAGCAGCTTAGATAACCCAGCAGCAGATACGCAGTATTTT; CDR3: CASSLDNPAADTQYF
length: 13; size: many; D: NA; V: TRBV4-2; J: TRBJ2-1; DNA: TGTGCCAGCAGCCAAGCGATAGGGACTGAGCAGTTCTTC; CDR3: CASSQAIGTEQFF
length: 15; size: many; D: NA; V: TRBV7-3; J: TRBJ2-1; DNA: TGTGCCAGCAGCTTGAACCCTTCTACCAGCAATGAGCAGTTCTTC; CDR3: CASSLNPSTSNEQFF
length: 14; size: NA; D: TRBD2; V: TRBV30; J: TRBJ2-7; DNA: TGTGCCTGGGCGATTAGCGGGGGAGCCTACGAGCAGTACTTC; CDR3: CAWAISGGAYEQYF
length: 17; size: many; D: NA; V: TRBV4-1; J: TRBJ1-5; DNA: TGCGCCAGCAGCCAAGAAGCGGCAGTCGTTAGCAATCAGCCCCAGCATTTT; CDR3: CASSQEAAVVSNQPQHF